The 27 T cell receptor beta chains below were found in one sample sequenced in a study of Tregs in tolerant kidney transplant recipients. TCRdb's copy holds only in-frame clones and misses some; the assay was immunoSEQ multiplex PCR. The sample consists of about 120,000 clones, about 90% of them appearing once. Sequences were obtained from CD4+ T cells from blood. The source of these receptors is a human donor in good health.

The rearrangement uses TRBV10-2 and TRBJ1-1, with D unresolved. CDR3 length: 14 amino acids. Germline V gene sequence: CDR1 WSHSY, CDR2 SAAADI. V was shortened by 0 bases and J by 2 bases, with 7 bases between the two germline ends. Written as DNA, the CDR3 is TGCGCCAGCAGTGAGTCGGTCGGAAACACTGAAGCTTTCTTT. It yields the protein CASSESVGNTEAFF.

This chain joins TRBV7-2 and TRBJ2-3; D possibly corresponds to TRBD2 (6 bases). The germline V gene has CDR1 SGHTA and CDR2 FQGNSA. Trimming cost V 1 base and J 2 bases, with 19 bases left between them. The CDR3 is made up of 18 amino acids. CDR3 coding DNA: TGTGCCAGCAGCTTAGTGTGGGCTAGCGTGAGCCTCACAGATACGCAGTATTTT. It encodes CASSLVWASVSLTDTQYF.

In DNA form, the CDR3 reads TGTGCCAGCAGCTTAGGGGGGGCTGGTGAAAAACTGTTTTTT. This codes for CASSLGGAGEKLFF. The chain links TRBV5-6 to TRBJ1-4; D possibly corresponds to TRBD1 (6 bases). The CDR3 is made up of 14 amino acids. V lost 2 bases, J lost 7 bases, and 12 bases lay in between. Germline-derived CDR1 and CDR2 are SGHDT and YYEEEE.

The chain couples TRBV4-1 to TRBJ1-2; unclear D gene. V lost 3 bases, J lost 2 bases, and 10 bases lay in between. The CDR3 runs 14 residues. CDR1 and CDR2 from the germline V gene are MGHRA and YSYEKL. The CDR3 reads CASSQRTGNYGYTF. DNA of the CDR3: TGCGCCAGCAGCCAGCGGACGGGGAACTATGGCTACACCTTC.

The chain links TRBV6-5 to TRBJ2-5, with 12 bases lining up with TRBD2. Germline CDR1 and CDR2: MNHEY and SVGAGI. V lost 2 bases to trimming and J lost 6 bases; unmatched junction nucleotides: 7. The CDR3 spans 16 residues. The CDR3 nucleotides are TGTGCCAGCAGTTACCTAGCGGGGGGGCCTCTAAAGACCCAGTACTTC. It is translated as CASSYLAGGPLKTQYF.

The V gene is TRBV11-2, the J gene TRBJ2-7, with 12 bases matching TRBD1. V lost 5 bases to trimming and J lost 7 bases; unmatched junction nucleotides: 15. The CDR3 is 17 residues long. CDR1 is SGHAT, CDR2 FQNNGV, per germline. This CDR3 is CASSRPARDRGLQEQYF. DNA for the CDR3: TGTGCCAGCAGCCGCCCCGCCCGGGACAGGGGGCTTCAGGAGCAGTACTTC.

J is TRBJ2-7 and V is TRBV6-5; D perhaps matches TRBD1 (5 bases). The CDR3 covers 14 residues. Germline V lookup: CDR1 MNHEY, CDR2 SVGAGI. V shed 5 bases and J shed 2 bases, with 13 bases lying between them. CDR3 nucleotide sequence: TGTGCCAGCAGTGGGGCAGCTGCCCCCTACGAGCAGTACTTC. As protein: CASSGAAAPYEQYF.

CDR3 amino acids: CASSSSLPNEQFF. In DNA form, the CDR3 reads TGTGCCAGTAGTAGTAGTCTCCCGAATGAGCAGTTCTTC. The gene calls are TRBV19 and TRBJ2-1; D gene unclear. From germline, CDR1 is LNHDA and CDR2 SQIVND (reference sequence). This CDR3 is 13 amino acids long. Trimming removed 4 bases from V and 7 bases from J, with 11 bases in between.

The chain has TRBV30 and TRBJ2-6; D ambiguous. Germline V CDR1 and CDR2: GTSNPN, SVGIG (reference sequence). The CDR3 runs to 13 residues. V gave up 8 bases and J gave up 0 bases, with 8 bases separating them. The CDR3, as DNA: TGTGCCAGGCGACACTCTGGGGCCAACGTCCTGACTTTC. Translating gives CARRHSGANVLTF. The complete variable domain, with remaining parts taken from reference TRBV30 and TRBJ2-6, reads SQTIHQWPATLVQPVGSPLSLECTVEGTSNPNLYWYRQAAGRGLQLLFYSVGIGQISSEVPQNLSASRPQDRQFILSSKKLLLSDSGFYLCARRHSGANVLTFGAGSRLTVL.

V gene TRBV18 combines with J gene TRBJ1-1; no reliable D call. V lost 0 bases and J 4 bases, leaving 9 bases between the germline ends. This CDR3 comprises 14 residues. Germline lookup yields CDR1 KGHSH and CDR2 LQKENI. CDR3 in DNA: TGTGCCAGCTCACCACCGTCGAAGGGCACTGAAGCTTTCTTT. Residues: CASSPPSKGTEAFF.

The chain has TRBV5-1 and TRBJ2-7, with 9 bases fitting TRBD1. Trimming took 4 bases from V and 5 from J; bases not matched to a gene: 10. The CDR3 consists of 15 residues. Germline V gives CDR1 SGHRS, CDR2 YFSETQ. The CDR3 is CASSPGQGRGNEQYF. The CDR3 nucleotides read TGCGCCAGCAGCCCCGGACAGGGGCGGGGGAACGAGCAGTACTTC.

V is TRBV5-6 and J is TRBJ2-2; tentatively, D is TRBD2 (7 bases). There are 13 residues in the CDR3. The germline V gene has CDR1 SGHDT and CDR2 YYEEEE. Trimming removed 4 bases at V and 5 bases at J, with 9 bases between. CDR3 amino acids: CASSRGATGELFF. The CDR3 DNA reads TGTGCCAGCAGCCGGGGGGCGACCGGGGAGCTGTTTTTT.

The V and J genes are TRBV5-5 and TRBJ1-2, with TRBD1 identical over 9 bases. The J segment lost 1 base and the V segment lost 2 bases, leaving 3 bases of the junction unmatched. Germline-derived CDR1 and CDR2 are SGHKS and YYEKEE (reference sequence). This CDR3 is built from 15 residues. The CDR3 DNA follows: TGTGCCAGCAGCTTAGACAGGGGGATTAACTATGGCTACACCTTC. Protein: CASSLDRGINYGYTF.

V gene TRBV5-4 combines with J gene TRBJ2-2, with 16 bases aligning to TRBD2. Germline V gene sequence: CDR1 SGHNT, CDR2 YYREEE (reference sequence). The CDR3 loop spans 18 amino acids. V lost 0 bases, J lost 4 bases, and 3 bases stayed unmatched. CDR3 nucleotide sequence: TGTGCCAGCAGCTTGGGGGGACTAGCGGGAGGGACCACCGGGGAGCTGTTTTTT. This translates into CASSLGGLAGGTTGELFF. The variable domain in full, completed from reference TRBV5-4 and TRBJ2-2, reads ETGVTQSPTHLIKTRGQQVTLRCSSQSGHNTVSWYQQALGQGPQFIFQYYREEENGRGNFPPRFSGLQFPNYSSELNVNALELDDSALYLCASSLGGLAGGTTGELFFGEGSRLTVL.

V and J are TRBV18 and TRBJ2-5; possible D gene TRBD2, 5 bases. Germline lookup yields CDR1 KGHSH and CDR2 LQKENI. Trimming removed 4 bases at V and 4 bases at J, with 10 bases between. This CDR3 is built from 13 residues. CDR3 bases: TGTGCCAGCTCACGCGGGCAGACAGAGACCCAGTACTTC. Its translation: CASSRGQTETQYF.

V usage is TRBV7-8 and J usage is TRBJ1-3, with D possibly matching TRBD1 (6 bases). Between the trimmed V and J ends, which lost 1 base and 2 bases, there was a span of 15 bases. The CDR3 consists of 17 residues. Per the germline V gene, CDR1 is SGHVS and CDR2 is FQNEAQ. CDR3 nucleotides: TGTGCCAGCAGCTTAGAGTCGCGGGGGGCGACTGGAAACACCATATATTTT. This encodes CASSLESRGATGNTIYF.

The CDR3 reads CASSPRQGANTEAFF. The DNA of the CDR3 is TGTGCCAGCAGTCCAAGACAGGGGGCGAACACTGAAGCTTTCTTT. This chain uses TRBV27 with TRBJ1-1, with 10 nucleotides matching TRBD1. Germline values: CDR1 MNHEY, CDR2 SMNVEV (reference sequence). The CDR3 is 15 amino acids. The trim removed 5 bases at V and 1 base at J, leaving 4 bases unmatched.

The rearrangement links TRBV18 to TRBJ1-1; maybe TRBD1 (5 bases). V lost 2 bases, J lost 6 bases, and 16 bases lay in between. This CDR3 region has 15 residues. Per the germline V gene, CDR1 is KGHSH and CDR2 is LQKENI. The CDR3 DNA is TGTGCCAGCTCACCAGGGGACGGTCGTATGTCTGAAGCTTTCTTT. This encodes CASSPGDGRMSEAFF. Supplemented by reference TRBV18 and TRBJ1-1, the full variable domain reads NAGVMQNPRHLVRRRGQEARLRCSPMKGHSHVYWYRQLPEEGLKFMVYLQKENIIDESGMPKERFSAEFPKEGPSILRIQQVVRGDSAAYFCASSPGDGRMSEAFFGQGTRLTVV.

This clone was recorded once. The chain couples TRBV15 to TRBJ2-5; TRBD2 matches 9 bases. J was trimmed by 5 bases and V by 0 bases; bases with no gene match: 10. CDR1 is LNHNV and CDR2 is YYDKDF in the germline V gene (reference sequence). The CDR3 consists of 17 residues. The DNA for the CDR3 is TGTGCCACCAGCAGAGATCCCCGTAGCGGGAGCCGGGAGACCCAGTACTTC. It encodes CATSRDPRSGSRETQYF.

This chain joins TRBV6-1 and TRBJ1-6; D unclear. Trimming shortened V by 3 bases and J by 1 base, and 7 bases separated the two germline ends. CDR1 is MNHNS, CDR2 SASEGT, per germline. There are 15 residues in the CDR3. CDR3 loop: CASSERISYNSPLHF. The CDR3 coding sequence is TGTGCCAGCAGTGAGAGGATTTCCTATAATTCACCCCTCCACTTT.

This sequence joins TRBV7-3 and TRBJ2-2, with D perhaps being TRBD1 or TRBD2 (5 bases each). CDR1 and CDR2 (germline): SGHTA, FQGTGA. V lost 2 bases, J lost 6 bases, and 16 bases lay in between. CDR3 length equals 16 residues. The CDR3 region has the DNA TGTGCCAGCAGCTTAGCCGGGACCCAACGGGCCGGGGAGCTGTTTTTT. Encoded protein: CASSLAGTQRAGELFF.

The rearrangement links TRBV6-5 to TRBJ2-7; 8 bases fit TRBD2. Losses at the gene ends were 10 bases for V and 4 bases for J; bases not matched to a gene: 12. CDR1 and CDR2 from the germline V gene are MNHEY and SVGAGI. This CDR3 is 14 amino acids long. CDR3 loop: CATCPSLAGYEQYF. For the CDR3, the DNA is TGTGCCACATGTCCGTCCCTAGCGGGTTACGAGCAGTACTTC.

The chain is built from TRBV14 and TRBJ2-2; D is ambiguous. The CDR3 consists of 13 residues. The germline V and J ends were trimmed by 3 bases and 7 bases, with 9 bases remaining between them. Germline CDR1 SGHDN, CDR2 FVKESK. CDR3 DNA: TGTGCCAGCAGCCATAGGATCAGCGGGGAGCTGTTTTTT. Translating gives CASSHRISGELFF.

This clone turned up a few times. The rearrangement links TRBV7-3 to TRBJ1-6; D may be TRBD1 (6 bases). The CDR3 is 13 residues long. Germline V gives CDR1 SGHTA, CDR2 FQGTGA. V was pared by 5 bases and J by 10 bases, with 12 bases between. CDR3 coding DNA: TGTGCCAGCAGCCCCACAGGGTTCTCACCCCTCCACTTT. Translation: CASSPTGFSPLHF.

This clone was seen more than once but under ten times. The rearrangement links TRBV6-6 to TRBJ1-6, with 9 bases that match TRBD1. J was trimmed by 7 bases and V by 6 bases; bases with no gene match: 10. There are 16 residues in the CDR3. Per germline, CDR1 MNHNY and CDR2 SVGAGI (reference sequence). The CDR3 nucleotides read TGTGCCAGCAGCTTACCTGTGACAGGGGGGAATTCACCCCTCCACTTT. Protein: CASSLPVTGGNSPLHF.

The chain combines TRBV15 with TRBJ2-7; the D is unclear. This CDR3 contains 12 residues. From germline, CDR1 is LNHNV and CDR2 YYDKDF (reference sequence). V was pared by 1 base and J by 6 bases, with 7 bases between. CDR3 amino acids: CATSRGAREQYF. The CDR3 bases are TGTGCCACCAGCAGAGGGGCGCGCGAGCAGTACTTC. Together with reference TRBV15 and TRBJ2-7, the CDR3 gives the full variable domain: DAMVIQNPRYQVTQFGKPVTLSCSQTLNHNVMYWYQQKSSQAPKLLFHYYDKDFNNEADTPDNFQSRRPNTSFCFLDIRSPGLGDTAMYLCATSRGAREQYFGPGTRLTVT.

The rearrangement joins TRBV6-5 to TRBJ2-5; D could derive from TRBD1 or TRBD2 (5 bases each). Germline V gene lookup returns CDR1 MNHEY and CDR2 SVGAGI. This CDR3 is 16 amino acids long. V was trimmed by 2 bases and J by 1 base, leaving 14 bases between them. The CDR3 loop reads CASSYRGQGAQETQYF. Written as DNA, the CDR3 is TGTGCCAGCAGTTACAGGGGCCAGGGAGCCCAAGAGACCCAGTACTTC.